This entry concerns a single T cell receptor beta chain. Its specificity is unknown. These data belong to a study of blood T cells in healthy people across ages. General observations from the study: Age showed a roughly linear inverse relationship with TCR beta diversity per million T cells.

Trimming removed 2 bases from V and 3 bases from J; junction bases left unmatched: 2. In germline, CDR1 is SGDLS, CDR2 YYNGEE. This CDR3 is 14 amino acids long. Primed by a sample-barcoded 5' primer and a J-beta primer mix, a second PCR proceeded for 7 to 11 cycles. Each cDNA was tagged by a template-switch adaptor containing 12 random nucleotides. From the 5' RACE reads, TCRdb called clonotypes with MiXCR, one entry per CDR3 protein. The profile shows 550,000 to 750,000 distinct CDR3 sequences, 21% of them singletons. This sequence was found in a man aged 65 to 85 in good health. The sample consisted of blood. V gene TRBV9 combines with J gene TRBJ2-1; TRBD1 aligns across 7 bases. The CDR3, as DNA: TGTGCCAGCAGCGTCCGGGACAGCTACAATGAGCAGTTCTTC. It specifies CASSVRDSYNEQFF.